This TCR beta chain is drawn from a study of blood T cell repertoires in COVID-19. The method was immunoSEQ multiplex PCR; TCRdb's version includes in-frame clones alone and lacks a portion of them. The sample carries a few hundred thousand clones, 80% to 85% recorded once. CDR3 length equals 12 residues. Per germline, CDR1 LGHNT and CDR2 FRNRAP. V was pared by 5 bases and J by 7 bases, with 8 bases between. The chain has TRBV12-5 and TRBJ2-2; TRBD2 is a possible D gene (6 bases). Sequenced material: PBMCs or T cells enriched from blood (not recorded which). This clonotype was sampled from a man over 45 who had recovered from COVID-19. In DNA, the CDR3 is TGTGCTAGTGGTCTCGGGGGCGGGGAGCTGTTTTTT. Amino acids: CASGLGGGELFF.